This T cell receptor (beta chain) was found in a study of shared clonotypes between healthy human individuals. Notes on this clone: Its matching antigen is unknown.

TCRdb's copy holds only in-frame clones and misses some; the assay was immunoSEQ multiplex PCR. The repertoire holds about 1,800,000 clones, with roughly 95% as singletons. The study's findings and limits: Naive subsets tended to show greater estimated richness than memory subsets.

Naive-designated CD8 cells lacked CD45RO, were positively enriched for CCR7, and omitted terminally differentiated effector memory CD45RA+ cells. CDR3 length equals 15 residues. Germline CDR1 is MGHRA and CDR2 is YSYEKL. The ends lost 5 bases at V and 1 base at J; junction bases unmatched: 5. Sequenced sample: naive CD8+ T cells sorted from blood. This clonotype originated in a man younger than 35 in good health. The chain has TRBV4-1 and TRBJ2-7; 10 positions agree with TRBD1. CDR3 amino acids: CASSDGTGASYEQYF. The CDR3 DNA sequence: TGCGCCAGCAGCGACGGGACAGGGGCATCCTACGAGCAGTACTTC.